This T cell receptor (beta chain) derives from a study of cytomegalovirus exposure and HLA in healthy donors. Concerning this clone itself: Its specificity is not known.

The donors belonged to the roughly 110-subject validation cohort, separate from the roughly 670-subject first cohort. The protocol was immunoSEQ multiplex PCR, while the TCRdb copy is restricted to in-frame clones and leaves out a portion. In the table there are around 220,000 clones, around 88% of which are singletons. CDR3 length: 14 amino acids. V dropped 0 bases and J dropped 3; count of bases not matched to a gene: 3. Germline-derived CDR1 and CDR2 are SGHRS and YFSETQ. Whole-study findings and limits: TCR beta chains numbering some 160 were designated cytomegalovirus-associated. Despite most TCR sequences being rare, some public TCRs occurred in many donors.

This TCR came from a woman aged 18-30 years in good health and CMV-seronegative. The rearrangement joins TRBV5-1 to TRBJ2-7; 7 bases are a match to TRBD1. Sequenced: PBMCs. The CDR3 spells CASSLGGQNYEQYF. The CDR3, as DNA: TGCGCCAGCAGCTTGGGGGGACAGAACTACGAGCAGTACTTC.